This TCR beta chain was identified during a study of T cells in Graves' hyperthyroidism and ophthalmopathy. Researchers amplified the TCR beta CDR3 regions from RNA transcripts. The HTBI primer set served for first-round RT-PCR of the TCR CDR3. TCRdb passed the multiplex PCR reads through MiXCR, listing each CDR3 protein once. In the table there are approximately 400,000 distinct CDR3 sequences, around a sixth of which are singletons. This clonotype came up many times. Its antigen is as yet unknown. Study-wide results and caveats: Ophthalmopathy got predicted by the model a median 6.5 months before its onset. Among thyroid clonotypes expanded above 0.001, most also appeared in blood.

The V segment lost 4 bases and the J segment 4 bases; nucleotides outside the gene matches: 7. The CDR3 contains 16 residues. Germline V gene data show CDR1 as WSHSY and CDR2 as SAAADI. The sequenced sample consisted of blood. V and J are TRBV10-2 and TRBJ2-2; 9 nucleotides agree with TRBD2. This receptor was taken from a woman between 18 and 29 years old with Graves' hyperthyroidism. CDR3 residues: CASSGGSGSFTGELFF. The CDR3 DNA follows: TGCGCCAGCAGTGGCGGTAGCGGGAGTTTCACCGGGGAGCTGTTTTTT.